This is a list of T cell receptor beta chains from one sample in a study of cytomegalovirus exposure and HLA in healthy donors. Libraries were prepared by immunoSEQ multiplex PCR; TCRdb keeps only in-frame clonotypes and omits some of them. The sample contains about 140,000 clones, around 77% of which appear only once. What was sequenced was PBMCs. All receptors derive from a man aged 25-45 years in good health and CMV-seronegative. Both conserved end residues are part of each CDR3. The D gene is left open where the match is weak. Clone sizes are given selectively: once, few, many, or a class where the clone is expanded.

D gene: .
V gene: TRBV5-1
clone size: .
J gene: TRBJ2-5
CDR3 DNA: TGCGCCAGCAGCTTTGGCACGGGGGATCGGGAGACCCAGTACTTC
CDR3 protein: CASSFGTGDRETQYF

D gene: .
V gene: TRBV28
clone size: few
J gene: TRBJ1-5
CDR3 DNA: TGTGCCAGCAGTTTATTTCCCGTCGGCAATCAGCCCCAGCATTTT
CDR3 protein: CASSLFPVGNQPQHF

D gene: .
V gene: TRBV7-8
clone size: .
J gene: TRBJ1-5
CDR3 DNA: TGTGCCAGCAGCAAAACCGGGACATATAATCAGCCCCAGCATTTT
CDR3 protein: CASSKTGTYNQPQHF

D gene: TRBD2
V gene: TRBV19
clone size: few
J gene: TRBJ2-1
CDR3 DNA: TGTGCCAGTAAAATTGGGACTAGCGGGACCCAACAGTTCTTC
CDR3 protein: CASKIGTSGTQQFF

D gene: TRBD1
V gene: TRBV7-8
clone size: .
J gene: TRBJ2-1
CDR3 DNA: TGTGCCAGCAGCTTAGAGGGGACAGGGATTCTCAATGAGCAGTTCTTC
CDR3 protein: CASSLEGTGILNEQFF

D gene: .
V gene: TRBV5-1
clone size: .
J gene: TRBJ2-1
CDR3 DNA: TGCGCCAGCAGCTTGGCAGTCCCTCTCAATGAGCAGTTCTTC
CDR3 protein: CASSLAVPLNEQFF

D gene: TRBD1
V gene: TRBV10-1
clone size: .
J gene: TRBJ2-1
CDR3 DNA: TGCGCCAGCGTCTATCCGGGACAGGGGGCGAATGAGCAGTTCTTC
CDR3 protein: CASVYPGQGANEQFF

D gene: TRBD1
V gene: TRBV6-5
clone size: few
J gene: TRBJ2-7
CDR3 DNA: TGTGCCAGCAGTGGACGGACAGGGGGCTGGGACGAGCAGTACTTC
CDR3 protein: CASSGRTGGWDEQYF

D gene: TRBD1
V gene: TRBV27
clone size: .
J gene: TRBJ1-1
CDR3 DNA: TGTGCCAGCAGTTTATTTCCACAGGGGAGGAGGATGAACACTGAAGCTTTCTTT
CDR3 protein: CASSLFPQGRRMNTEAFF

D gene: .
V gene: TRBV28
clone size: .
J gene: TRBJ1-2
CDR3 DNA: TGTGCCAGCACAACAGGGCCCTATGGCTACACCTTC
CDR3 protein: CASTTGPYGYTF

D gene: .
V gene: TRBV6-5
clone size: .
J gene: TRBJ2-7
CDR3 DNA: TGTGCCAGCAGACTCGGGACTCCGGGAGCAGAGCAGTACTTC
CDR3 protein: CASRLGTPGAEQYF

D gene: TRBD2
V gene: TRBV7-2
clone size: once
J gene: TRBJ2-7
CDR3 DNA: TGTGCCAGCAGTCCAGGGAGGGCCTACTACGAGCAGTACTTC
CDR3 protein: CASSPGRAYYEQYF

D gene: TRBD1
V gene: TRBV9
clone size: .
J gene: TRBJ1-2
CDR3 DNA: TGTGCCAGCAGCGTTGGCAGGGGGAGTGGCTACACCTTC
CDR3 protein: CASSVGRGSGYTF

D gene: TRBD1
V gene: TRBV30
clone size: .
J gene: TRBJ1-5
CDR3 DNA: TGTGCCTGGAGTGTACCCTATACAGGGGGCAGCAATCAGCCCCAGCATTTT
CDR3 protein: CAWSVPYTGGSNQPQHF

D gene: TRBD1
V gene: TRBV5-1
clone size: .
J gene: TRBJ2-7
CDR3 DNA: TGCGCCAGCAGCTGGGGACAGGGCCTAGTTAACTACGAGCAGTACTTC
CDR3 protein: CASSWGQGLVNYEQYF

D gene: .
V gene: TRBV6-4
clone size: .
J gene: TRBJ1-6
CDR3 DNA: TGTGCCAGCAGTGCGGACAGAAATTCACCCCTCCACTTT
CDR3 protein: CASSADRNSPLHF

D gene: .
V gene: TRBV29-1
clone size: .
J gene: TRBJ2-3
CDR3 DNA: TGCAGCGTTAGCGGGCGAGTCACAGATACGCAGTATTTT
CDR3 protein: CSVSGRVTDTQYF

D gene: TRBD2
V gene: TRBV5-4
clone size: .
J gene: TRBJ2-5
CDR3 DNA: TGTGCCAGCAGCTTAGCCAGCGGGAGGAGGTTGGAGACCCAGTACTTC
CDR3 protein: CASSLASGRRLETQYF

D gene: .
V gene: TRBV7-9
clone size: few
J gene: TRBJ1-1
CDR3 DNA: TGTGCCAGCAGCCGGGACTGGAACACTGAAGCTTTCTTT
CDR3 protein: CASSRDWNTEAFF

D gene: .
V gene: TRBV2
clone size: .
J gene: TRBJ2-5
CDR3 DNA: TGTGCCAGCAGTGTACAGGGGGGGACCTTTGGGGAGACCCAGTACTTC
CDR3 protein: CASSVQGGTFGETQYF

D gene: .
V gene: TRBV15
clone size: .
J gene: TRBJ2-3
CDR3 DNA: TGTGCCACCAGCAGAGACAGACTAGGGCGGGGTCGGGCAGATACGCAGTATTTT
CDR3 protein: CATSRDRLGRGRADTQYF

D gene: TRBD1
V gene: TRBV12-5
clone size: .
J gene: TRBJ2-1
CDR3 DNA: TGTGCTAGTGGGATCAGGGGGTGGAGTGAGCAGTTCTTC
CDR3 protein: CASGIRGWSEQFF

D gene: .
V gene: TRBV6-5
clone size: .
J gene: TRBJ1-1
CDR3 DNA: TGTGCCAGCAGCTTAGGGGTGAACACTGAAGCTTTCTTT
CDR3 protein: CASSLGVNTEAFF

D gene: TRBD2
V gene: TRBV9
clone size: .
J gene: TRBJ2-1
CDR3 DNA: TGTGCCAGCAGCGTCCAGCGGGAATACAATGAGCAGTTCTTC
CDR3 protein: CASSVQREYNEQFF

D gene: .
V gene: TRBV28
clone size: .
J gene: TRBJ1-4
CDR3 DNA: TGTGCCAGCAGTCGACAGGCCCGGAGGGAAAAACTGTTTTTT
CDR3 protein: CASSRQARREKLFF

D gene: TRBD2
V gene: TRBV9
clone size: .
J gene: TRBJ2-1
CDR3 DNA: TGTGCCAGCAGCCCTGGGGCCCTCTTAGGCGGGAGTGAGGACAATGAGCAGTTCTTC
CDR3 protein: CASSPGALLGGSEDNEQFF

D gene: TRBD2
V gene: TRBV28
clone size: .
J gene: TRBJ2-5
CDR3 DNA: TGTGCCAGCAGTTTAGGCGCGGGGGGAGAGACCCAGTACTTC
CDR3 protein: CASSLGAGGETQYF

D gene: TRBD1
V gene: TRBV25-1
clone size: .
J gene: TRBJ1-4
CDR3 DNA: TGTGCCAGCAGTGAATATCGAGGGACAGGAAGGGGAGATGAAAAACTGTTTTTT
CDR3 protein: CASSEYRGTGRGDEKLFF

D gene: .
V gene: TRBV5-1
clone size: .
J gene: TRBJ1-1
CDR3 DNA: TGCGCCAGCAGACCGGTAGGGGAGGGGGGCACTGAAGCTTTCTTT
CDR3 protein: CASRPVGEGGTEAFF

D gene: .
V gene: TRBV4-1
clone size: .
J gene: TRBJ1-3
CDR3 DNA: TGCGCCAGCAGCCAACCCCCGGCAGGGGTCGGAAACACCATATATTTT
CDR3 protein: CASSQPPAGVGNTIYF

D gene: .
V gene: TRBV7-9
clone size: .
J gene: TRBJ1-3
CDR3 DNA: TGTGCCAGCAGCCCCAGTGATACTGGAAACACCATATATTTT
CDR3 protein: CASSPSDTGNTIYF

D gene: TRBD2
V gene: TRBV15
clone size: .
J gene: TRBJ2-7
CDR3 DNA: TGTGCCACCAGCAGTTCGCGGGGGGCCCTTTATGAGCAGTACTTC
CDR3 protein: CATSSSRGALYEQYF

D gene: TRBD2
V gene: TRBV5-1
clone size: .
J gene: TRBJ2-1
CDR3 DNA: TGCGCCAGCAGCTTCCGGGGGGGCTCCAATGAGCAGTTCTTC
CDR3 protein: CASSFRGGSNEQFF

D gene: TRBD1
V gene: TRBV2
clone size: once
J gene: TRBJ2-3
CDR3 DNA: TGTGCCAGCAGTTTCCCGGGACAGGGGGCCACAGATACGCAGTATTTT
CDR3 protein: CASSFPGQGATDTQYF

D gene: .
V gene: TRBV5-1
clone size: .
J gene: TRBJ1-4
CDR3 DNA: TGCGCCAGCAGCTTACGGGGAGCAACTAATGAAAAACTGTTTTTT
CDR3 protein: CASSLRGATNEKLFF

D gene: TRBD1
V gene: TRBV28
clone size: once
J gene: TRBJ2-7
CDR3 DNA: TGTGCCAGCAGTTTTCGAACAGGGGGCTCCTACGAGCAGTACTTC
CDR3 protein: CASSFRTGGSYEQYF

D gene: .
V gene: TRBV7-6
clone size: many
J gene: TRBJ1-1
CDR3 DNA: TGTGCCAGCAGCCTCAGGGGTCCCTCGGAAGCTTTCTTT
CDR3 protein: CASSLRGPSEAFF

D gene: TRBD1
V gene: TRBV28
clone size: .
J gene: TRBJ2-7
CDR3 DNA: TGTGCCAGCAGTACGCCACGGCAGGGACAGGCGGAGCAGTACTTC
CDR3 protein: CASSTPRQGQAEQYF

D gene: TRBD1
V gene: TRBV5-1
clone size: .
J gene: TRBJ2-1
CDR3 DNA: TGCGCCAGCAGCCCGGCGGGACAGGGGTACAATGAGCAGTTCTTC
CDR3 protein: CASSPAGQGYNEQFF

D gene: .
V gene: TRBV18
clone size: .
J gene: TRBJ2-2
CDR3 DNA: TGTGCCAGCTCACCCTACGGGTCCGACACCGGGGAGCTGTTTTTT
CDR3 protein: CASSPYGSDTGELFF

D gene: TRBD1
V gene: TRBV5-4
clone size: .
J gene: TRBJ1-6
CDR3 DNA: TGTGCCAGCAGCTTGGGACAGGGCGAATCACCCCTCCACTTT
CDR3 protein: CASSLGQGESPLHF

D gene: TRBD2
V gene: TRBV2
clone size: once
J gene: TRBJ2-1
CDR3 DNA: TGTGCCAGCAGCGGGACTAGCGGAGAGCAGTTCTTC
CDR3 protein: CASSGTSGEQFF

D gene: .
V gene: TRBV25-1
clone size: .
J gene: TRBJ2-1
CDR3 DNA: TGTGCCAGCAGTCCAGGGGATAATGAGCAGTTCTTC
CDR3 protein: CASSPGDNEQFF

D gene: TRBD1
V gene: TRBV25-1
clone size: .
J gene: TRBJ1-2
CDR3 DNA: TGTGCCAGCAGGGCTCGGACAGGGACCTATGGCTACACCTTC
CDR3 protein: CASRARTGTYGYTF

D gene: .
V gene: TRBV6-5
clone size: .
J gene: TRBJ1-1
CDR3 DNA: TGTGCCAGCAGTCCCATGACACCGCCGAACACTGAAGCTTTCTTT
CDR3 protein: CASSPMTPPNTEAFF

D gene: .
V gene: TRBV7-9
clone size: .
J gene: TRBJ1-1
CDR3 DNA: TGTGCCAGCATCGTAGGATGGGGGCACACTGAAGCTTTCTTT
CDR3 protein: CASIVGWGHTEAFF

D gene: .
V gene: TRBV6-5
clone size: .
J gene: TRBJ1-2
CDR3 DNA: TGTGCCAGCAGTTACTCTCCCGTCTCAACAAACTATGGCTACACCTTC
CDR3 protein: CASSYSPVSTNYGYTF

D gene: TRBD2
V gene: TRBV10-3
clone size: .
J gene: TRBJ2-1
CDR3 DNA: TGTGCCATCAGTGACCCGGCGACGGGAGGCTCATACAATGAGCAGTTCTTC
CDR3 protein: CAISDPATGGSYNEQFF

D gene: .
V gene: TRBV10-3
clone size: few
J gene: TRBJ2-1
CDR3 DNA: TGTGCCACCGAGGCAGTCTCCTACAATGAGCAGTTCTTC
CDR3 protein: CATEAVSYNEQFF

D gene: .
V gene: TRBV9
clone size: .
J gene: TRBJ1-1
CDR3 DNA: TGTGCCAGCAGCGTAGAGGGACTCGCGAACACTGAAGCTTTCTTT
CDR3 protein: CASSVEGLANTEAFF

D gene: TRBD2
V gene: TRBV4-2
clone size: .
J gene: TRBJ2-7
CDR3 DNA: TGTGCCAGCAGCCAAGGGGTAGCGGGAGATAAGCAGTACTTC
CDR3 protein: CASSQGVAGDKQYF

D gene: TRBD1
V gene: TRBV28
clone size: .
J gene: TRBJ2-7
CDR3 DNA: TGTGCCAGCAGTTTTATTGTGGGTCATGGGACAGGAGCTTACGAGCAGTACTTC
CDR3 protein: CASSFIVGHGTGAYEQYF

D gene: TRBD2
V gene: TRBV6-6
clone size: .
J gene: TRBJ2-5
CDR3 DNA: TGTGCCAGCAGTTACAATGGGGGGGGAGGAGAGACCCAGTACTTC
CDR3 protein: CASSYNGGGGETQYF

D gene: TRBD2
V gene: TRBV10-3
clone size: .
J gene: TRBJ2-1
CDR3 DNA: TGTGCCATCAGTGAAGGGACTAGCGGGAGCGCCTACAATGAGCAGTTCTTC
CDR3 protein: CAISEGTSGSAYNEQFF

D gene: TRBD1
V gene: TRBV7-9
clone size: .
J gene: TRBJ2-1
CDR3 DNA: TGTGCCAGCAGCTCTTGGACAGGGGTGATTTTGGGCTCCTACAATGAGCAGTTCTTC
CDR3 protein: CASSSWTGVILGSYNEQFF

D gene: TRBD2
V gene: TRBV2
clone size: .
J gene: TRBJ2-7
CDR3 DNA: TGTGCCAGCAGAAGAGCCGGGACTAGCGGGGGGGTGTACGAGCAGTACTTC
CDR3 protein: CASRRAGTSGGVYEQYF

D gene: .
V gene: TRBV28
clone size: few
J gene: TRBJ2-7
CDR3 DNA: TGTGCTTGGGGCAGGTCCTCCTACGAGCAGTACTTC
CDR3 protein: CAWGRSSYEQYF

D gene: TRBD1
V gene: TRBV27
clone size: .
J gene: TRBJ1-4
CDR3 DNA: TGTGCCAGCAGTTCAAGGGGGCGAACTAATGAAAAACTGTTTTTT
CDR3 protein: CASSSRGRTNEKLFF

D gene: TRBD2
V gene: TRBV5-1
clone size: .
J gene: TRBJ2-7
CDR3 DNA: TGCGCCAGCAGCCCTGGGACTAGCGGGAGGCAGTACTTC
CDR3 protein: CASSPGTSGRQYF